These 9 T cell receptor beta chains share one sample of origin, sequenced in a study of blood T cell repertoires in COVID-19. Here immunoSEQ multiplex PCR was the method, and the copy in TCRdb shows in-frame clones only, minus some. The repertoire includes roughly 230,000 clones, around 82% of them detected once, and approximately 4% sits in the top ten. The source material was peripheral blood. The receptors here all came from a man aged 45-65 years with active or convalescent COVID-19.

In nucleotides, the CDR3 is TGTGCCAGCAGCTTAAGGGCTAGCGGGGGACCATTACAAGAGACCCAGTACTTC. It encodes CASSLRASGGPLQETQYF. This chain uses TRBV11-2 with TRBJ2-5; 10 bases are a match to TRBD2. CDR3 length: 18 residues. V dropped 2 bases and J dropped 2; count of bases not matched to a gene: 11. Germline values: CDR1 SGHAT, CDR2 FQNNGV.

The CDR3 DNA reads TGTGCCACCAGCAGCTACAGCAGGGCGACTGAAAAACTGTTTTTT. Protein: CATSSYSRATEKLFF. The chain joins TRBV15 to TRBJ1-4; TRBD1 is a possible D gene (5 bases). V was clipped by 3 bases and J by 7 bases, with 15 bases between them. Germline CDR1 reads LNHNV; CDR2 reads YYDKDF (reference sequence). This CDR3 comprises 15 residues.

The chain is built from TRBV6-1 and TRBJ1-6; TRBD1 is a possible D gene (6 bases). The germline gives CDR1 MNHNS, CDR2 SASEGT. CDR3 length equals 15 residues. Between the trimmed V and J ends, which lost 0 bases and 9 bases, there was a span of 12 bases. As DNA, the CDR3 is TGTGCCAGCAGTGAAGCGGCTGGGGGCGGTTCACCCCTCCACTTT. It codes for CASSEAAGGGSPLHF.

The chain is built from TRBV27 and TRBJ2-7; D may be TRBD2 (5 bases). Trimming took 4 bases from V and 2 from J, leaving 6 bases between them. The V gene's germline CDR1 is MNHEY and CDR2 SMNVEV (reference sequence). This CDR3 region has 12 residues. The CDR3 sequence is CASSSGTYEQYF. The CDR3 DNA follows: TGTGCCAGCAGTTCCGGGACCTACGAGCAGTACTTC.

The chain recombines TRBV6-5 with TRBJ2-2; D remains unclear. Germline CDR1 MNHEY, CDR2 SVGAGI. The V and J ends lost 5 bases and 4 bases respectively, with 8 bases between them. This CDR3 has 13 amino acids. This CDR3 is CASSTLRTGELFF. CDR3 DNA sequence: TGTGCCAGCAGTACCCTGCGCACCGGGGAGCTGTTTTTT.

This rearrangement joins TRBV7-2 to TRBJ2-5, with 11 bases lining up with TRBD2. Trimming cost V 6 bases and J 3 bases; bases outside gene matches: 6. The V gene's germline CDR1 is SGHTA and CDR2 FQGNSA. The CDR3 spans 15 residues. In DNA, the CDR3 is TGTGCCAGCAGTGTTAGCGGGGGGGTCGAAGAGACCCAGTACTTC. Translating it yields CASSVSGGVEETQYF.

This clone occurred once. The chain employs TRBV6-6 and TRBJ2-3; 14 bases fit TRBD2. This CDR3 is 16 amino acids long. After removal of 6 bases from V and 4 bases from J, the junction contained 6 bases not matched to a gene. The germline V gene has CDR1 MNHNY and CDR2 SVGAGI (reference sequence). As DNA, the CDR3 is TGTGCCAGCAGGCGGACTAGCGGGGGGAACGCAGATACGCAGTATTTT. It translates to CASRRTSGGNADTQYF.

The chain carries TRBV30 and TRBJ2-7; the match to TRBD2 covers 7 bases. In germline, CDR1 is GTSNPN, CDR2 SVGIG (reference sequence). Trimming cost V 1 base and J 6 bases; bases outside gene matches: 6. This CDR3 has 13 amino acids. The CDR3 region has the DNA TGTGCCTGGAGTGAGACAACGGGAGGCGAGCAGTACTTC. This sequence encodes CAWSETTGGEQYF.

J is TRBJ2-6 and V is TRBV5-5; 12 bases are a match to TRBD1. V was pared by 1 base and J by 4 bases, with 6 bases of the junction left unmatched. The CDR3 has 18 amino acids. Per germline, CDR1 SGHKS and CDR2 YYEKEE (reference sequence). The CDR3 loop reads CASSLTGTGGTGANVLTF. The CDR3 DNA sequence: TGTGCCAGCAGCTTGACCGGGACAGGGGGCACGGGGGCCAACGTCCTGACTTTC.